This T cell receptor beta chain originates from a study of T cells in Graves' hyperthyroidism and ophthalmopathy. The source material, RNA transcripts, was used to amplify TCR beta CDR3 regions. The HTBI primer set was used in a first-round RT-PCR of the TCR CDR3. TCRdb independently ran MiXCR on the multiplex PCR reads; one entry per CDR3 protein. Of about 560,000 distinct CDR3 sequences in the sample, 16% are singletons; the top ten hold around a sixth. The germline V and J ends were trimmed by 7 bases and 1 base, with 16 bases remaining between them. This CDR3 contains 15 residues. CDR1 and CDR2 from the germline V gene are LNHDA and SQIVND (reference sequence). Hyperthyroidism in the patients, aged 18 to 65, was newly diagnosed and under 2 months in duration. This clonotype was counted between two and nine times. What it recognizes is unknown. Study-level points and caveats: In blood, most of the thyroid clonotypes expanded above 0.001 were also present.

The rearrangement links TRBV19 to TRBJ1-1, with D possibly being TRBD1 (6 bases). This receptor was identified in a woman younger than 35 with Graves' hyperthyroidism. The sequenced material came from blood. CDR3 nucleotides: TGTGCCAGTAATTGGCAGGGGTCCGGGAACACTGAAGCTTTCTTT. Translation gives CASNWQGSGNTEAFF.